This T cell receptor beta chain was identified in a study of T-cell memory formation after mild COVID-19. At least ten counts were recorded for this clonotype. The length of the CDR3 is 13 residues. CDR1 is MNHEY, CDR2 SVGEGT, per germline. V lost 5 bases to trimming and J lost 7 bases, with 12 bases between them. Via MiXCR, TCRdb re-called the 5' RACE reads, giving one row per CDR3 protein. The table shows over 150,000 distinct CDR3 sequences, with over 10% occurring only once. The clonotype comes from a man in his late teens or twenties who had mild COVID-19 (a few samples of this study predate the infection). Cell type and time point are not known. The sample taken for sequencing was PBMCs or a T cell subset sorted from them (not recorded which). This rearrangement joins TRBV6-2 or TRBV6-3 to TRBJ1-5, with a weak D call TRBD1 (5 bases). For the CDR3, the DNA is TGTGCCAGCAGTCAGTCCAGGGACCAGCCCCAGCATTTT. Its translation is CASSQSRDQPQHF.